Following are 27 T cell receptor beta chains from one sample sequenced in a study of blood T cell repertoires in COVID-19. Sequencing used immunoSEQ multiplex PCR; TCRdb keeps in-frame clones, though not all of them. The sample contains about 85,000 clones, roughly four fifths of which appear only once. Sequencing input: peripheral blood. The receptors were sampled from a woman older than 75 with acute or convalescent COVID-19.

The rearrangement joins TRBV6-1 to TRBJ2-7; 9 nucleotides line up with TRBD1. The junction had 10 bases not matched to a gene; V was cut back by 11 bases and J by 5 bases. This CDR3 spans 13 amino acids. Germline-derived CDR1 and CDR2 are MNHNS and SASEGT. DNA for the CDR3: TGTGCCGCGACGGGGACAGGGTACCACGAGCAGTACTTC. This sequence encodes CAATGTGYHEQYF.

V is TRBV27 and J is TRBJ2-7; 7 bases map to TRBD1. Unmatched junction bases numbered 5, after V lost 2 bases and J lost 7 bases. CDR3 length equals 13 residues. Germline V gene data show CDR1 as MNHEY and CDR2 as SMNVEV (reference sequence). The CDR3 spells CASSLEGGWEQYF. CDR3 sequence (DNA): TGTGCCAGCAGTTTAGAAGGGGGCTGGGAGCAGTACTTC.

This CDR3 reads CASSFTGTSGDNEQFF. CDR3 DNA: TGTGCCAGCAGCTTTACCGGGACTAGCGGGGACAATGAGCAGTTCTTC. This rearrangement joins TRBV5-5 to TRBJ2-1; 13 nucleotides match TRBD2. The CDR3 extends over 16 amino acids. Per germline, CDR1 SGHKS and CDR2 YYEKEE (reference sequence). J was trimmed by 5 bases and V by 2 bases; bases with no gene match: 4.

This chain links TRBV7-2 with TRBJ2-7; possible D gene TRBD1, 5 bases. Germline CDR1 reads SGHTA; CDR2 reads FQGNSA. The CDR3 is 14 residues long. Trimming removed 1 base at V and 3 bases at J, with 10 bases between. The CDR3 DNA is TGTGCCAGCAGCTTAGACCTAGGGGACTACGAGCAGTACTTC. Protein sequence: CASSLDLGDYEQYF.

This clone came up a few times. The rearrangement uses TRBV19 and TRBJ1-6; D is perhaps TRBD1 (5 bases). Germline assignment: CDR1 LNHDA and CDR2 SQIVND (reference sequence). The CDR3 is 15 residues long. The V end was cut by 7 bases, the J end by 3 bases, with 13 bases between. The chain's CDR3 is CASTFGGNYNSPLHF. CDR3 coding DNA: TGTGCCAGTACATTCGGGGGAAACTATAATTCACCCCTCCACTTT.

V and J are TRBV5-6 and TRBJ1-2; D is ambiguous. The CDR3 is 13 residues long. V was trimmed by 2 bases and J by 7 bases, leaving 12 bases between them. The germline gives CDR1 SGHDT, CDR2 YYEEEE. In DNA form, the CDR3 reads TGTGCCAGCAGCTTCGCTGGAGACGTTGGCTACACCTTC. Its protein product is CASSFAGDVGYTF.

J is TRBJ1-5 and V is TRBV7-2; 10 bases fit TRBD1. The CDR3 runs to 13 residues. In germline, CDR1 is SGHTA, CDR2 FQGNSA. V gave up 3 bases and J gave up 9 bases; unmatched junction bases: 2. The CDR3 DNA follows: TGTGCCAGCAGCTTGGGACAGGGGTTGCCCCAGCATTTT. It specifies CASSLGQGLPQHF.

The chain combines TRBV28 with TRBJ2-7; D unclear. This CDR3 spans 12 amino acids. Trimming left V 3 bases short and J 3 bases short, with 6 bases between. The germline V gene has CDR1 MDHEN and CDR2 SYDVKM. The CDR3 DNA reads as TGTGCCAGCAGTTTGGGCAGCTACGAGCAGTACTTC. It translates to CASSLGSYEQYF.

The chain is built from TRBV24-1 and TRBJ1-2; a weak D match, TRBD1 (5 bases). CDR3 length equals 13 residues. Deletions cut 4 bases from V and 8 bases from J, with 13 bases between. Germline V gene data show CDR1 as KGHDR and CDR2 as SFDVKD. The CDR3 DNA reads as TGTGCCACCAGTGAACAAGGGGTTGGCGGCTACACCTTC. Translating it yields CATSEQGVGGYTF.

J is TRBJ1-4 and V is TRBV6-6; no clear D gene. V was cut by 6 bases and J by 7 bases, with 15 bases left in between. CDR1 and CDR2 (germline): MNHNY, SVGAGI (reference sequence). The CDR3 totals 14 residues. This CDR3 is CASRTGWGTEKLFF. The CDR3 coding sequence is TGTGCCAGCAGGACGGGATGGGGAACTGAAAAACTGTTTTTT.

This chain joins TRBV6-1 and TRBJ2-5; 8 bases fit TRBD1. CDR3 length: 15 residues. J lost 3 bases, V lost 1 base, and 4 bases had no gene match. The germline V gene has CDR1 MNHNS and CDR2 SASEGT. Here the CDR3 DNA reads TGTGCCAGCAGTGAAGAGGACAGGGTTGAAGAGACCCAGTACTTC. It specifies CASSEEDRVEETQYF.

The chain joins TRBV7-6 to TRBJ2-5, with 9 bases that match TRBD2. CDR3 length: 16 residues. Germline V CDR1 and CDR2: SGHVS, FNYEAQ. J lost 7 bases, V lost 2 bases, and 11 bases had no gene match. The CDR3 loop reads CASSLSAGGKRGTQYF. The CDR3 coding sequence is TGTGCCAGCAGCTTATCAGCGGGGGGTAAACGAGGGACCCAGTACTTC. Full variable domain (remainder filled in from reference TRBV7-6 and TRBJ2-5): GAGVSQSPRYKVTKRGQDVALRCDPISGHVSLYWYRQALGQGPEFLTYFNYEAQQDKSGLPNDRFSAERPEGSISTLTIQRTEQRDSAMYRCASSLSAGGKRGTQYFGPGTRLLVL.

CDR3 sequence: CSVSLTSGGNEQFF. The CDR3 DNA reads as TGCAGCGTTAGTTTGACTAGCGGGGGGAATGAGCAGTTCTTC. The chain uses TRBV29-1 and TRBJ2-1; 13 nucleotides agree with TRBD2. Germline trimming cut 5 bases from V and 7 bases from J; bases unmatched to any gene: 5. The germline V gene encodes CDR1 SQVTM and CDR2 ANQGSEA. The CDR3 contains 14 residues.

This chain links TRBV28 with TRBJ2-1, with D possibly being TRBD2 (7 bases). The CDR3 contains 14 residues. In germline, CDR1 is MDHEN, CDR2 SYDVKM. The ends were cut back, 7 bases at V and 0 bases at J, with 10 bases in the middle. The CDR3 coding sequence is TGTGCCAGCACCCGGGGGGCCTCCTACAATGAGCAGTTCTTC. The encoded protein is CASTRGASYNEQFF.

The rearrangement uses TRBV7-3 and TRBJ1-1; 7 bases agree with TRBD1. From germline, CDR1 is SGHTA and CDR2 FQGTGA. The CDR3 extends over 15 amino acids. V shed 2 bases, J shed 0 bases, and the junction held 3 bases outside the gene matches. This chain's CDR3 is CASSLGTAMNTEAFF. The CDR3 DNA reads TGTGCCAGCAGCTTAGGGACAGCCATGAACACTGAAGCTTTCTTT.

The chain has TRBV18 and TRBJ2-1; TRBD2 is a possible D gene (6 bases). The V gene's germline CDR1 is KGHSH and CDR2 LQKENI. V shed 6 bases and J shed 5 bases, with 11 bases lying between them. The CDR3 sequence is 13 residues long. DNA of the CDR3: TGTGCCAGCTCCGAGCCGGGGGACAATGAGCAGTTCTTC. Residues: CASSEPGDNEQFF.

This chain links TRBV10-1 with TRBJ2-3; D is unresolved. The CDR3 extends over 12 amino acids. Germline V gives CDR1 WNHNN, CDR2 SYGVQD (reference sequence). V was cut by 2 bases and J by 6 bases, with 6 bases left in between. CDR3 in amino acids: CASSEGLDTQYF. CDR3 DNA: TGCGCCAGCAGTGAGGGCCTGGATACGCAGTATTTT.

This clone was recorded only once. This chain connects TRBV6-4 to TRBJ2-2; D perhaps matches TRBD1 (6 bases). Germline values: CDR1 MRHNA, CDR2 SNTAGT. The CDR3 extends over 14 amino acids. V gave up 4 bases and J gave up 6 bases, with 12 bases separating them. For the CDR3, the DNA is TGTGCCAGCAGTGTTGGGACACCTCCCGGGGAGCTGTTTTTT. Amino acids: CASSVGTPPGELFF.

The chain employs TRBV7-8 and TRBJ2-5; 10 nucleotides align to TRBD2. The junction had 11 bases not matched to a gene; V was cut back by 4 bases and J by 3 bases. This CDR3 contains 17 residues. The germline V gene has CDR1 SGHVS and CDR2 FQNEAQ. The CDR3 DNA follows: TGTGCCAGCAGCTCCCCACGTAGCGGGGGGTTTGAAGAGACCCAGTACTTC. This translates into CASSSPRSGGFEETQYF.

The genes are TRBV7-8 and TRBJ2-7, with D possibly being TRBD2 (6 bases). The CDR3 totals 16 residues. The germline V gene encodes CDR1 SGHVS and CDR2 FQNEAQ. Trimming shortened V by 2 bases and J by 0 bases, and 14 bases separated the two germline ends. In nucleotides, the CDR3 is TGTGCCAGCAGCTTATTCCAGGACTACACCTCCTACGAGCAGTACTTC. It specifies CASSLFQDYTSYEQYF.

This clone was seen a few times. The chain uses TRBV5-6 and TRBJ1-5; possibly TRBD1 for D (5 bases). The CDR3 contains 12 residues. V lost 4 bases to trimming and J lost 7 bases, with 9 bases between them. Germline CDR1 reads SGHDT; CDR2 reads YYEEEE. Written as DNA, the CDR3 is TGTGCCAGCAGCGGACGGGGGCAGCCCCAGCATTTT. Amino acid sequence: CASSGRGQPQHF.

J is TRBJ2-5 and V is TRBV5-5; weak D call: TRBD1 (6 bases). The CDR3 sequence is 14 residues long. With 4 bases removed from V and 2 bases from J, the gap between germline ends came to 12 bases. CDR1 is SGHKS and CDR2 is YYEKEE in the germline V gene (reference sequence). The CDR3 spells CASSRTGSQETQYF. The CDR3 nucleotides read TGTGCCAGCAGCAGAACAGGGTCACAAGAGACCCAGTACTTC.

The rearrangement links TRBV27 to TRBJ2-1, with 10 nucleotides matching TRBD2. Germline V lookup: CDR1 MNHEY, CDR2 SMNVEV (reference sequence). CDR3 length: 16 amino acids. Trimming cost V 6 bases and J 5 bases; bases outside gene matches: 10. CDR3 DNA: TGTGCCAGCAGCTCACTTACTAGCGGGAATAACAATGAGCAGTTCTTC. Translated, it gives CASSSLTSGNNNEQFF.

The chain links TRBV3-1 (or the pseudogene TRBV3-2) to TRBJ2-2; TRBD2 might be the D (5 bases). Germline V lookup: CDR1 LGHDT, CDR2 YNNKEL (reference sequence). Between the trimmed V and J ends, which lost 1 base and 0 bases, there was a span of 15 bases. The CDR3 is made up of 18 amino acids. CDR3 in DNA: TGTGCCAGCAGCCAAGGGTTCTCTAGAGCGGCGAACACCGGGGAGCTGTTTTTT. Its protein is CASSQGFSRAANTGELFF.

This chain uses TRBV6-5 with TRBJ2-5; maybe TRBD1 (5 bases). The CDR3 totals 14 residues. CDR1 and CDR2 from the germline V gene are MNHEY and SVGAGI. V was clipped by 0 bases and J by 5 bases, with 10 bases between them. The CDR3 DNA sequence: TGTGCCAGCAGTTACTCCCAGGGAATGGAGACCCAGTACTTC. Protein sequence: CASSYSQGMETQYF.

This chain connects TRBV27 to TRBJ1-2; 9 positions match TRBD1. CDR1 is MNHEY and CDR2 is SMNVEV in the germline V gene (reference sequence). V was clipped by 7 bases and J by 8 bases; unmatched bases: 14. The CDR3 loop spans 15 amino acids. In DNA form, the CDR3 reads TGTGCCAGCAAGAGTTACAGGGGGCGCATCGAAGGCTACACCTTC. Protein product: CASKSYRGRIEGYTF.

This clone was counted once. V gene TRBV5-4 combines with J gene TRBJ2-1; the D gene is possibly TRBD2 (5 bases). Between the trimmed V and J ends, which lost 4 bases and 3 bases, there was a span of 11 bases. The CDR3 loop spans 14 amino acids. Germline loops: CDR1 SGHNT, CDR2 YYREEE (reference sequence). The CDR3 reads CASSPTGNYNEQFF. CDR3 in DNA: TGTGCCAGCAGCCCCACCGGGAACTACAATGAGCAGTTCTTC.